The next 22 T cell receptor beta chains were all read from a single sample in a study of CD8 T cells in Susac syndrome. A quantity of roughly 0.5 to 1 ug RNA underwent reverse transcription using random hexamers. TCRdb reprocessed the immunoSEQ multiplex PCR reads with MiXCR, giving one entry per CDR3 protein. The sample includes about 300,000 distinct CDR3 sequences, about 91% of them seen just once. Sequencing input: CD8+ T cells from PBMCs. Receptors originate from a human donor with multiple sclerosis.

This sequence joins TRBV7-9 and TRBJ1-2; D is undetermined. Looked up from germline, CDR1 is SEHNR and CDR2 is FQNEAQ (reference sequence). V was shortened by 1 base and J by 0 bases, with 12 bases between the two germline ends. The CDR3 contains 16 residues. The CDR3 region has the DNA TGTGCCAGCAGCTTAGATGAGGAGGGAACTAACTATGGCTACACCTTC. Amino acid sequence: CASSLDEEGTNYGYTF.

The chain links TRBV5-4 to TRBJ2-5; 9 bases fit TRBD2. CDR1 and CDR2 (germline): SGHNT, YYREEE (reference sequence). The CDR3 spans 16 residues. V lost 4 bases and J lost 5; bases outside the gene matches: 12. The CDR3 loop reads CASSPSNLAGHETQYF. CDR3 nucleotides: TGTGCCAGCAGCCCCTCGAATCTAGCGGGGCACGAGACCCAGTACTTC.

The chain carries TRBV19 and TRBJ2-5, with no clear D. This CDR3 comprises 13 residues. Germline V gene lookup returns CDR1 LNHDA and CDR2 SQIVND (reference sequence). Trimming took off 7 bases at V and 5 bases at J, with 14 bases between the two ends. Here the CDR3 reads CASTLWHRETQYF. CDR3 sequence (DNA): TGTGCCAGTACCCTGTGGCACCGGGAGACCCAGTACTTC.

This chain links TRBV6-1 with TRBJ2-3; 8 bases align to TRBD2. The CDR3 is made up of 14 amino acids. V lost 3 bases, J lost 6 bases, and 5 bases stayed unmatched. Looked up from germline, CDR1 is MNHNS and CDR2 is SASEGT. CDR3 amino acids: CASSERGEVDTQYF. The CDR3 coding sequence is TGTGCCAGCAGTGAGCGGGGGGAGGTTGATACGCAGTATTTT.

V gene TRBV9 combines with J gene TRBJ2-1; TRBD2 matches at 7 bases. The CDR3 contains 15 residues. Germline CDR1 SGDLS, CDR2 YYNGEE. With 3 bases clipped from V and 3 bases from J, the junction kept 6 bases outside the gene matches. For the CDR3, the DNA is TGTGCCAGCAGCGAGAGCGGGATCTACTACAATGAGCAGTTCTTC. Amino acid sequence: CASSESGIYYNEQFF.

This CDR3 reads CASSQALDYLYNEQFF. The CDR3 nucleotides read TGCGCCAGCAGCCAAGCCTTGGACTACCTCTACAATGAGCAGTTCTTC. The chain has TRBV4-3 and TRBJ2-1; D perhaps matches TRBD2 (6 bases). The CDR3 loop spans 16 amino acids. The V end was cut by 1 base, the J end by 3 bases, with 13 bases between. From germline, CDR1 is LGHNA and CDR2 YSLEER.

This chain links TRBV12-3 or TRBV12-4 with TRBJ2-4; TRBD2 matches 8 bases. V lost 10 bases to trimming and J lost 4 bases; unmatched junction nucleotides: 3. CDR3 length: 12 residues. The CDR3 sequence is CATRGGKNIQYF. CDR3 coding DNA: TGTGCCACTCGGGGGGGGAAAAACATTCAGTACTTC.

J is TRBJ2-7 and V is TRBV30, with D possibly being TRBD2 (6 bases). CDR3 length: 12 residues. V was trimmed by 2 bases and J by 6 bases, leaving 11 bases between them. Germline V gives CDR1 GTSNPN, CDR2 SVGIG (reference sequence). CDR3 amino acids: CAWSWSSVEQYF. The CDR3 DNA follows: TGTGCCTGGAGTTGGTCTAGCGTCGAGCAGTACTTC.

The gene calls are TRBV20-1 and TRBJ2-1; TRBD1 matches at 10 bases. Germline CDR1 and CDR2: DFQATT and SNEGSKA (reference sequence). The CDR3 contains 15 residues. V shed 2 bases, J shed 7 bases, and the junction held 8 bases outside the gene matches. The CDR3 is CSARLGTGESNEQFF. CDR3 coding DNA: TGCAGTGCTAGACTCGGGACAGGGGAGTCGAATGAGCAGTTCTTC.

The CDR3: CASSFRGLQPQHF. As DNA, the CDR3 is TGTGCCAGCAGTTTCAGGGGGCTACAGCCCCAGCATTTT. The gene calls are TRBV28 and TRBJ1-5; 8 nucleotides match TRBD1. Trimming cost V 3 bases and J 7 bases; bases outside gene matches: 2. The germline gives CDR1 MDHEN, CDR2 SYDVKM. The length of the CDR3 is 13 residues.

The CDR3: CASSQDRAGSGPTNEKLFF. The CDR3 DNA follows: TGCGCCAGCAGCCAAGATCGGGCAGGATCGGGCCCAACTAATGAAAAACTGTTTTTT. V and J are TRBV4-3 and TRBJ1-4; D is uncertain. This CDR3 contains 19 residues. V was clipped by 0 bases and J by 0 bases, with 17 bases between them. The V gene's germline CDR1 is LGHNA and CDR2 YSLEER.

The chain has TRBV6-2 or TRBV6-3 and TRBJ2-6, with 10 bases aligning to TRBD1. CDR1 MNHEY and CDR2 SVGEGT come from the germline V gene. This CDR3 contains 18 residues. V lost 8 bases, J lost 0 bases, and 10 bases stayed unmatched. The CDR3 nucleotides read TGTGCCAGCGGGAGCCGGGACAGGGGCTTCTCTGGGGCCAACGTCCTGACTTTC. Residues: CASGSRDRGFSGANVLTF.

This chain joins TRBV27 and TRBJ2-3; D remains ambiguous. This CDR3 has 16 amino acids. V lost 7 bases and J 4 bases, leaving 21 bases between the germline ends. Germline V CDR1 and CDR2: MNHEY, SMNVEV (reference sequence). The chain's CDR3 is CASTPSSGEFADTQYF. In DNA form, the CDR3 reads TGTGCCAGCACCCCTAGTTCCGGCGAGTTCGCAGATACGCAGTATTTT.

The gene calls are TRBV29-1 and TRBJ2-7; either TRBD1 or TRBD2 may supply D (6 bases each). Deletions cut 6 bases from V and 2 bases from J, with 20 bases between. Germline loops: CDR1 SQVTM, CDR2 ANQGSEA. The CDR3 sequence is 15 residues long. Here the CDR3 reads CSVPKGGGKPYEQYF. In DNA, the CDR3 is TGCAGCGTCCCCAAGGGGGGAGGAAAGCCCTACGAGCAGTACTTC.

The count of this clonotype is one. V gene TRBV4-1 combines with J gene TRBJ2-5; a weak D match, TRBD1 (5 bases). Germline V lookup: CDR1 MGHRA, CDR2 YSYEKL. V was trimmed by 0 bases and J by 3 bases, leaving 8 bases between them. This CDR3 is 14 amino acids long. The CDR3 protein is CASSQEGEKETQYF. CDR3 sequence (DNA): TGCGCCAGCAGCCAAGAAGGGGAAAAAGAGACCCAGTACTTC.

In DNA, the CDR3 is TGTGCCTGGACTAGCTCAAACACCGGGGAGCTGTTTTTT. This translates into CAWTSSNTGELFF. The genes are TRBV12-3 or TRBV12-4 and TRBJ2-2; 8 bases are shared with TRBD2. The CDR3 contains 13 residues. The junction had 4 bases not matched to a gene; V was cut back by 11 bases and J by 2 bases.

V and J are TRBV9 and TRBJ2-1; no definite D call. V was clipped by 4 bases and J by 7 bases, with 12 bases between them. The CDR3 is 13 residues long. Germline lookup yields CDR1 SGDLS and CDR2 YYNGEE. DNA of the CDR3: TGTGCCAGCAGCCCGACGGAAGGAAATGAGCAGTTCTTC. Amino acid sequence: CASSPTEGNEQFF. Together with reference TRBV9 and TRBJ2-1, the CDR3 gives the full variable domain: DSGVTQTPKHLITATGQRVTLRCSPRSGDLSVYWYQQSLDQGLQFLIQYYNGEERAKGNILERFSAQQFPDLHSELNLSSLELGDSALYFCASSPTEGNEQFFGPGTRLTVL.

The CDR3 coding sequence is TGTGCCAGCACGGAAGTCAGCTCCTACAATGAGCAGTTCTTC. Its protein is CASTEVSSYNEQFF. The V call is TRBV6-2 or TRBV6-3, the J call TRBJ2-1; D ambiguous. This CDR3 is built from 14 residues. The germline V gene has CDR1 MNHEY and CDR2 SVGEGT. Trimming pared 7 bases from V and 0 bases from J, leaving 10 bases between.

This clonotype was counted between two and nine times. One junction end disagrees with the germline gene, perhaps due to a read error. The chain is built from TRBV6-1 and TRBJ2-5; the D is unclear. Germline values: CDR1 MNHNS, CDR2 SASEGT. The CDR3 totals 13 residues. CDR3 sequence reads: CASREELKETQYF. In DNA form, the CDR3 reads TGTGCCAGCAGGGAAGAACTAAAAGAGACCCAGTACTTC.

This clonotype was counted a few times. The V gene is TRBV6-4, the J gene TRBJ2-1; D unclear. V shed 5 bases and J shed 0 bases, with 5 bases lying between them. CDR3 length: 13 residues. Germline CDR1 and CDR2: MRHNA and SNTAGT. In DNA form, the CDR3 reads TGTGCCAGCAGTAGCACCTCCTACAATGAGCAGTTCTTC. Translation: CASSSTSYNEQFF.

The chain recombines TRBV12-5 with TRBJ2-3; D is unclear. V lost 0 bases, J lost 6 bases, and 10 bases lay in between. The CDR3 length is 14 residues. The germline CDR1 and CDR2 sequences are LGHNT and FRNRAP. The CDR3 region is CASGLVAMIDTQYF. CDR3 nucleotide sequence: TGTGCTAGTGGTTTGGTAGCAATGATCGATACGCAGTATTTT.

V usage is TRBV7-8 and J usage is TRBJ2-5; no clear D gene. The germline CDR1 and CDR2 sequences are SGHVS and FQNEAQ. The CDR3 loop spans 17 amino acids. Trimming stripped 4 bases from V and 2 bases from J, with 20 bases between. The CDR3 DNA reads TGTGCCAGCAGCTCCGTTACTGGGTACGGGCTACAAGAGACCCAGTACTTC. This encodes CASSSVTGYGLQETQYF.